Below, one TCR beta chain is given with its context. These data originate in a study of blood T cell repertoires in COVID-19. V dropped 5 bases and J dropped 0 bases, with 10 bases sitting between them. The CDR3 runs to 15 residues. Germline V lookup: CDR1 MNHNY, CDR2 SVGAGI (reference sequence). Categorization into cohorts depended on clinical history that participants reported. Here immunoSEQ multiplex PCR was the method, and the copy in TCRdb shows in-frame clones only, minus some. The repertoire consists of approximately 310,000 clones, with approximately 91% occurring once and the leading ten covering 4.5% to 6.5%.

The sample consisted of PBMCs or T cells enriched from blood (not recorded which). This TCR came from a man aged 55 to 70 who had recovered from COVID-19. J is TRBJ2-2 and V is TRBV6-6; D remains unclear. The CDR3 region is CASSAAFANTGELFF. The DNA of the CDR3 is TGTGCCAGCAGTGCGGCGTTCGCGAACACCGGGGAGCTGTTTTTT.